This TCR beta chain was sequenced for a study of shared clonotypes between healthy human individuals (dated by TCRdb to 2019 to 2021). Concerning the study at large: A couple of women and three men aged 18 to 49 years were included in the cohort. Per donor, three plates each were used for CD4 naive and CD4 memory, two for CD8 naive, and one for CD8 memory. To estimate repertoire size and how much clonotype sharing occurs between individuals, the study deeply sequenced the blood TCR repertoires of 4 to 6 healthy adults. To increase sequencing depth and limit assay-specific biases, TCR repertoire library preparation and sequencing were carried out by different laboratories using diverse techniques. Each donor's leukapheresis produced roughly between roughly 0.94 and 9.5 billion PBMCs. The study at large found these results: Because the study included a small number of donors, the genetic and exposure-history diversity represented was limited. Larger estimated clonotype richness was generally found for naive subsets than for memory subsets. Sampling was restricted to blood, and TCR repertoires in tissue are likely to differ from TCR repertoires in blood. Even with the large sequencing depth, rarefaction of the sorted-subset datasets indicated that sequencing was incomplete. Higher generation probabilities were observed for clonotypes shared by all four sorted-subset donors than for non-shared clonotypes. Pairwise subsampling led to the expectation that sequencing depth would affect the degree of clonotype sharing among donors. About 5% of naive CD4, around 3.6% of naive CD8, approximately 2% of memory CD4, and 0.4% of memory CD8 clonotypes were shared across a few donors.

Clipping removes 5 bases from V and 3 bases from J, with 15 as the unmatched junction base count. The CDR3, cysteine through phenylalanine, is 18 amino acids long. The entry retains the CDR3 DNA only, 54 bases that are in frame from base 1. Via the germline V gene (reference sequence), CDR1 is SEHNR and CDR2 FQNEAQ. Using the deep immunoSEQ assay, TCR CDR3 regions were amplified from genomic DNA by multiplex PCR. For each cell subset, the extracted genomic DNA was distributed evenly across all wells of several immunoSEQ 96-well plates, and each plate served as one replicate. For sorted subsets, around 200 ng genomic DNA, equal to tens of thousands of T cell genomes, was loaded into each replicate PCR. The purified libraries were quantified using a Qubit 3.0 fluorometer, sized with a Bioanalyzer 2100, and then quantified again using the KAPA Library Quantification kit. Every immunoSEQ 96-well plate was sequenced on a dedicated single-read 150-cycle Illumina NextSeq 550 flow cell. The study's processing was this. Because the immunoSEQ output held only junctional sequences and lacked quality scores, the filtering could not match the filtering applied to full-length reads. Sequences were annotated with PyIR, a Python wrapper for IgBLAST v1.9, and V/J genes and CDR3 were assigned using IMGT germline references. Any read was removed if the V/J assignment was weak (E-value above 1e-6), the CDR3 was missing, or the read contained stop codons, out-of-frame junctions, or ambiguous translated residues. V3J clonotypes were defined as sequences sharing an identical inferred V gene, J gene, and CDR3 amino acid sequence. To compute the percentage overlap between repertoires, the number of shared unique clonotypes was divided by the size of the smaller repertoire. Three approaches were used to assess repertoire richness: RTK rarefaction, the Chao1 estimator, and Recon v2.1 estimates of unobserved clonotypes. Generation probabilities for all TCRbeta clonotypes obtained by the gDNA method from a handful of donors were computed using OLGA. TCRdb stores this immuneACCESS table with in-frame sequences only. Part of the clones is absent; in the studies checked, under half of the shortfall reflects unresolved V genes, and no reason is known for the rest. V and J calls and clone size come straight from that table; D and trimming were deduced from the DNA. The table for this sample lists 2.5 million or so clones; about 92% of them were counted only once. Around 0.14% of the sample rests with the top ten.

Comments on this clone: The antigen this receptor binds is unknown. No much larger clone exists at a distance of one base, and base qualities are not known.

The donors were healthy, HIV-negative adults who had no recently reported acute infections or vaccinations. All donors were Caucasian adults living in Nashville, Tennessee, USA. CD4+ T cells were enriched by magnetic negative selection, after which naive cells were positively selected on CD45RA and the negative fraction was taken as the memory subset. After blood collection by leukapheresis, PBMCs were isolated using Ficoll-Histopaque density gradient centrifugation and then cryopreserved in the vapor phase of liquid nitrogen. Analytical flow cytometry was used to check the purity and quantity of each magnetically sorted T cell population. Genomic DNA was isolated from every sorted fraction and measured by UV absorbance on a Nanodrop 2000c.

The chain is made from TRBV7-9 and TRBJ1-4; 7 bases in the middle match TRBD1. This TCR derives from a man aged 18 to 30 in good health. Sample: naive CD4+ T cells sorted from blood. This sample's cell subset or site label indicates: CD45RA+ positively selected. The DNA sequence is as follows: TGTGCCAGCAGCGTACCCTTACCGCAGGGGGTCGCTAATGAAAAACTGTTTTTT. Its protein product is CASSVPLPQGVANEKLFF. This CDR3, with the reference TRBV7-9 and TRBJ1-4 proteins standing in past its ends, gives the full variable domain DTGVSQNPRHKITKRGQNVTFRCDPISEHNRLYWYRQTLGQGPEFLTYFQNEAQLEKSRLLSDRFSAERPKGSFSTLEIQRTEQGDSAMYLCASSVPLPQGVANEKLFFGSGTQLSVL.